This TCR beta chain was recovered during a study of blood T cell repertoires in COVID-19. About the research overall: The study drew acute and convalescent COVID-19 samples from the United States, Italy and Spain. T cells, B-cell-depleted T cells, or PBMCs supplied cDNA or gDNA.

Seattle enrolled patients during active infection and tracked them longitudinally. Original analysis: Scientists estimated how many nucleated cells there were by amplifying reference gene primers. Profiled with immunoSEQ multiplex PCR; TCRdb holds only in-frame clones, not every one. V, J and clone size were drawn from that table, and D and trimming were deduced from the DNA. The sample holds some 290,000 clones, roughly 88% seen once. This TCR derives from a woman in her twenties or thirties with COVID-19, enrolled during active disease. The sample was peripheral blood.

As DNA, the CDR3 is TGTGCTAGTGGTTTGGTACTCTCCGGGACAGGCAACTATGGCTACACCTTC. Protein product: CASGLVLSGTGNYGYTF. The chain carries TRBV12-5 and TRBJ1-2, with 8 bases matching TRBD1. This CDR3 contains 17 residues. Germline assignment: CDR1 LGHNT and CDR2 FRNRAP. The J segment lost 2 bases and the V segment lost 0 bases, leaving 8 bases of the junction unmatched.